These 32 T cell receptor beta chains share one sample of origin, sequenced in a study of shared clonotypes between healthy human individuals. TCRdb keeps only in-frame clones here, not all; method: immunoSEQ multiplex PCR. The sample has a few million clones, around 93% seen once. Naive CD8 cells lacked CD45RO, underwent positive selection for CCR7 and left out terminally differentiated effector memory CD45RA+ cells. Material for sequencing was naive CD8+ T cells from PBMCs. The receptors were gathered from a man aged 18-30 years in good health. Some clones in this sample may be carry-over from other donors' samples.

V usage is TRBV27 and J usage is TRBJ2-1, with 10 nucleotides matching TRBD2. The CDR3 has 15 amino acids. J lost 6 bases, V lost 7 bases, and 9 bases had no gene match. Germline V gene lookup returns CDR1 MNHEY and CDR2 SMNVEV (reference sequence). CDR3 DNA: TGTGCCAGCACGAGATCTAGCGGGAGTATCAATGAGCAGTTCTTC. As protein: CASTRSSGSINEQFF.

The chain has TRBV5-6 and TRBJ2-7; 7 bases map to TRBD1. Unmatched junction bases numbered 5, after V lost 4 bases and J lost 7 bases. The CDR3 runs 12 residues. Germline CDR1 SGHDT, CDR2 YYEEEE. In nucleotides, the CDR3 is TGTGCCAGCAGCAGGGACAGTGGTGAGCAGTACTTC. Encoded protein: CASSRDSGEQYF.

The DNA for the CDR3 is TGTGCCAGCAGCTTAGGCAGGGCCGGGGAGCTGTTTTTT. Protein: CASSLGRAGELFF. The chain carries TRBV7-9 and TRBJ2-2; D is possibly TRBD1 (5 bases). The V and J ends lost 1 base and 6 bases respectively, with 6 bases between them. Looked up from germline, CDR1 is SEHNR and CDR2 is FQNEAQ (reference sequence). The CDR3 is 13 amino acids.

V gene TRBV28 combines with J gene TRBJ1-1; D is possibly TRBD1 (5 bases). Germline V gene data show CDR1 as MDHEN and CDR2 as SYDVKM. The length of the CDR3 is 15 residues. V lost 3 bases and J lost 4, with 15 bases in between. DNA for the CDR3: TGTGCCAGCAGTTTCGCAGGGTGGGAGGGCACTGAAGCTTTCTTT. It translates to CASSFAGWEGTEAFF.

The chain has TRBV6-1 and TRBJ2-5; TRBD2 matches 8 bases. The CDR3 has 17 residues. Germline V lookup: CDR1 MNHNS, CDR2 SASEGT. V dropped 2 bases and J dropped 2; count of bases not matched to a gene: 10. This chain's CDR3 is CASSELLAGVGQETQYF. The CDR3 region has the DNA TGTGCCAGCAGTGAACTCCTAGCGGGCGTGGGGCAAGAGACCCAGTACTTC.

A note on this clone: Additional DNA sequences in this sample encode the identical CDR3. The genes are TRBV7-9 and TRBJ2-2; tentatively, D is TRBD2 (7 bases). This CDR3 region has 15 residues. Per the germline V gene, CDR1 is SEHNR and CDR2 is FQNEAQ (reference sequence). With 2 bases removed from V and 2 bases from J, the gap between germline ends came to 9 bases. CDR3 region: CASSLSGTNTGELFF. CDR3 bases: TGTGCCAGCAGCTTAAGCGGGACAAACACCGGGGAGCTGTTTTTT.

The gene calls are TRBV4-2 and TRBJ1-1, with D possibly being TRBD1 (5 bases). This CDR3 has 18 amino acids. CDR1 is LGHNA, CDR2 YNFKEQ, per germline. With 2 bases removed from V and 0 bases from J, the gap between germline ends came to 19 bases. The CDR3 nucleotides are TGTGCCAGCAGCCAAAACTTCCGGGACGTTCTACTGAACACTGAAGCTTTCTTT. Protein product: CASSQNFRDVLLNTEAFF.

The chain employs TRBV27 and TRBJ1-1, with D maybe TRBD1 (5 bases). V was shortened by 5 bases and J by 3 bases, with 19 bases between the two germline ends. The CDR3 totals 16 residues. Germline CDR1 reads MNHEY; CDR2 reads SMNVEV (reference sequence). CDR3 DNA sequence: TGTGCCAGCAGTCCACGTCTGGGGCTGGGGGACACTGAAGCTTTCTTT. Translating gives CASSPRLGLGDTEAFF.

The J gene is TRBJ2-3, the V gene TRBV27; 8 bases align to TRBD1. V lost 9 bases to trimming and J lost 2 bases; unmatched junction nucleotides: 10. The CDR3 is 15 residues long. In germline, CDR1 is MNHEY, CDR2 SMNVEV (reference sequence). The CDR3 sequence is CARGSGQAITDTQYF. The DNA of the CDR3 is TGTGCCAGGGGCTCGGGACAGGCCATCACAGATACGCAGTATTTT.

The chain has TRBV6-1 and TRBJ1-1; D ambiguous. V dropped 7 bases and J dropped 1 base, with 10 bases sitting between them. The CDR3 runs to 13 residues. Germline CDR1 reads MNHNS; CDR2 reads SASEGT. As DNA, the CDR3 is TGTGCCAGCAAATGGACCGAGAACACTGAAGCTTTCTTT. As protein: CASKWTENTEAFF.

The V and J genes are TRBV6-5 and TRBJ2-3; perhaps TRBD2 as D (6 bases). The germline V gene has CDR1 MNHEY and CDR2 SVGAGI. The CDR3 has 14 residues. Trimming took 0 bases from V and 9 from J, leaving 13 bases between them. The CDR3, as DNA: TGTGCCAGCAGTTACTCCACGGGACTGCCAACGCAGTATTTT. Protein product: CASSYSTGLPTQYF.

V is TRBV6-1 and J is TRBJ1-3; D unclear. The CDR3 is 14 residues long. Deletions cut 4 bases from V and 3 bases from J, with 10 bases between. Looked up from germline, CDR1 is MNHNS and CDR2 is SASEGT. The CDR3 loop is CASSVRSSGNTIYF. The CDR3 DNA reads as TGTGCCAGCAGTGTCCGGTCGAGTGGAAACACCATATATTTT.

The V call is TRBV6-5, the J call TRBJ1-2, with D unclear. The CDR3 sequence is 11 residues long. Germline values: CDR1 MNHEY, CDR2 SVGAGI. V gave up 0 bases and J gave up 12 bases, with 8 bases separating them. The chain's CDR3 is CASSYSFENTF. CDR3 in DNA: TGTGCCAGCAGTTACTCGTTCGAGAACACCTTC.

The genes are TRBV4-1 and TRBJ1-1; TRBD1 might be the D (5 bases). Trimming cost V 0 bases and J 5 bases, with 16 bases left between them. There are 16 residues in the CDR3. The germline CDR1 and CDR2 sequences are MGHRA and YSYEKL. The CDR3 region is CASSQDSTGGRTEAFF. The CDR3 nucleotides read TGCGCCAGCAGCCAAGACTCAACCGGGGGGAGGACTGAAGCTTTCTTT.

This clone was counted once. The CDR3 is CASSPGGRGATNTEAFF. In DNA, the CDR3 is TGTGCCAGCAGCCCGGGGGGCAGGGGGGCAACGAACACTGAAGCTTTCTTT. The chain carries TRBV11-2 and TRBJ1-1, with 7 positions matching TRBD1. The V gene's germline CDR1 is SGHAT and CDR2 FQNNGV. V lost 5 bases to trimming and J lost 1 base; unmatched junction nucleotides: 13. The CDR3 has 17 amino acids.

The chain combines TRBV7-9 with TRBJ1-1, with TRBD1 matching 8 bases. J lost 6 bases, V lost 5 bases, and 5 bases had no gene match. CDR3 size: 13 residues. CDR1 and CDR2 from the germline V gene are SEHNR and FQNEAQ (reference sequence). CDR3 bases: TGTGCCAGCAGCCCAGGACAGGGCGCTGAAGCTTTCTTT. Residues: CASSPGQGAEAFF.

This clone was seen only once. The V and J genes are TRBV28 and TRBJ2-5; 12 bases match TRBD2. The germline CDR1 and CDR2 sequences are MDHEN and SYDVKM. The CDR3 has 16 amino acids. With 8 bases clipped from V and 3 bases from J, the junction kept 10 bases outside the gene matches. The CDR3, as DNA: TGTGCCAGCTCTCCCGGGGGACTAGCGGGTAAAGAGACCCAGTACTTC. As protein: CASSPGGLAGKETQYF.

V is TRBV30 and J is TRBJ2-5, with a possible D match to TRBD2 (7 bases). Germline V gives CDR1 GTSNPN, CDR2 SVGIG (reference sequence). Trimming took off 3 bases at V and 1 base at J, with 18 bases between the two ends. This CDR3 has 16 amino acids. The CDR3 coding sequence is TGTGCCTGGAGCCGGGGGGTCAGGGGCGGCCAAGAGACCCAGTACTTC. It is translated as CAWSRGVRGGQETQYF. The variable domain in full, with the rest retrieved from reference TRBV30 and TRBJ2-5, is SQTIHQWPATLVQPVGSPLSLECTVEGTSNPNLYWYRQAAGRGLQLLFYSVGIGQISSEVPQNLSASRPQDRQFILSSKKLLLSDSGFYLCAWSRGVRGGQETQYFGPGTRLLVL.

This clone has only a few counts. This chain connects TRBV5-1 to TRBJ1-1, with D possibly TRBD1 on 5 matching bases. The V end lost 0 bases, the J end lost 3 bases, and 15 bases lay between the germline ends. Germline assignment: CDR1 SGHRS and CDR2 YFSETQ. The CDR3 totals 16 residues. The CDR3 spells CASSLGRLGGDTEAFF. The CDR3 coding sequence is TGCGCCAGCAGCTTGGGTCGCCTGGGGGGTGACACTGAAGCTTTCTTT.

This clone was observed a single time. The chain couples TRBV13 to TRBJ1-2; D is perhaps TRBD1 (5 bases). Germline V gives CDR1 PRHDT, CDR2 FYEKMQ (reference sequence). Trimming cost V 7 bases and J 3 bases, with 12 bases left between them. The CDR3 extends over 13 amino acids. For the CDR3, the DNA is TGTGCCAGCAAGGGACCGCCGCACTATGGCTACACCTTC. The encoded protein is CASKGPPHYGYTF. Complete variable domain (other parts from reference TRBV13 and TRBJ1-2): AAGVIQSPRHLIKEKRETATLKCYPIPRHDTVYWYQQGPGQDPQFLISFYEKMQSDKGSIPDRFSAQQFSDYHSELNMSSLELGDSALYFCASKGPPHYGYTFGSGTRLTVV.

The gene calls are TRBV5-6 and TRBJ1-2; D might be TRBD1 (5 bases). The CDR3 loop spans 13 amino acids. Germline lookup yields CDR1 SGHDT and CDR2 YYEEEE. The V end lost 4 bases, the J end lost 6 bases, and 13 bases lay between the germline ends. The CDR3 spells CASSLGRGDGYTF. The CDR3, as DNA: TGTGCCAGCAGCCTTGGGCGGGGGGATGGCTACACCTTC.

The V call is TRBV28, the J call TRBJ2-3; a weak D match, TRBD1 (6 bases). V gave up 5 bases and J gave up 1 base, with 16 bases separating them. Per the germline V gene, CDR1 is MDHEN and CDR2 is SYDVKM. The CDR3 has 16 amino acids. The CDR3 DNA reads TGTGCCAGCAGTGCTGGACAGTCCCTCGGCACAGATACGCAGTATTTT. Protein sequence: CASSAGQSLGTDTQYF. The full variable domain, with the rest looked up from reference TRBV28 and TRBJ2-3, is DVKVTQSSRYLVKRTGEKVFLECVQDMDHENMFWYRQDPGLGLRLIYFSYDVKMKEKGDIPEGYSVSREKKERFSLILESASTNQTSMYLCASSAGQSLGTDTQYFGPGTRLTVL.

The chain uses TRBV7-9 and TRBJ2-7; D is tentatively TRBD1 or TRBD2 (5 bases each). Trimming removed 3 bases from V and 9 bases from J, with 18 bases in between. From germline, CDR1 is SEHNR and CDR2 FQNEAQ (reference sequence). This CDR3 is 14 amino acids long. CDR3 in DNA: TGTGCCAGCAGCTTGGGTGGGACCGGAAAAGGGCAGTACTTC. It is translated as CASSLGGTGKGQYF.

The J gene is TRBJ2-3, the V gene TRBV10-3; possibly TRBD2 for D (5 bases). Germline values: CDR1 ENHRY, CDR2 SYGVKD. The V and J ends lost 2 bases and 4 bases respectively, with 19 bases between them. There are 17 residues in the CDR3. The CDR3 DNA sequence: TGTGCCATCAGTGAGGTACTTAGCGTTACGGCGCCAGATACGCAGTATTTT. Translating it yields CAISEVLSVTAPDTQYF.

This clone was found once. This chain connects TRBV5-4 to TRBJ1-1; 9 positions match TRBD1. Per germline, CDR1 SGHNT and CDR2 YYREEE (reference sequence). The CDR3 extends over 15 amino acids. Trimming cost V 3 bases and J 2 bases; bases outside gene matches: 5. The CDR3 here is CASSYRDRVNTEAFF. The CDR3 nucleotides are TGTGCCAGCAGCTACCGGGACAGGGTAAACACTGAAGCTTTCTTT.

The sample holds one count of this clone. V and J are TRBV29-1 and TRBJ2-7; TRBD2 agrees at 9 bases. The CDR3 loop spans 15 amino acids. Looked up from germline, CDR1 is SQVTM and CDR2 is ANQGSEA. With V trimmed by 2 bases and J by 2 bases, 7 bases remained unmatched. CDR3 DNA sequence: TGCAGCGTTGAAACAACGACTAGCGGCCCCTACGAGCAGTACTTC. It encodes CSVETTTSGPYEQYF.

The chain combines TRBV27 with TRBJ2-7; 7 bases fit TRBD2. CDR3 length: 15 residues. Looked up from germline, CDR1 is MNHEY and CDR2 is SMNVEV (reference sequence). V shed 6 bases and J 1 base; nucleotides not matched to a gene: 9. The CDR3 loop reads CASRGSAGPSYEQYF. The DNA of the CDR3 is TGTGCCAGCAGGGGATCAGCGGGACCATCCTACGAGCAGTACTTC.

The J gene is TRBJ2-3, the V gene TRBV4-1; 10 bases match TRBD2. The germline V gene encodes CDR1 MGHRA and CDR2 YSYEKL. Trimming took 4 bases from V and 3 from J; bases not matched to a gene: 19. The CDR3 consists of 20 residues. The CDR3 loop reads CASSPHFTSGAPKGTDTQYF. The CDR3 nucleotides read TGCGCCAGCAGCCCACACTTTACTAGCGGGGCACCCAAAGGGACAGATACGCAGTATTTT.

The rearrangement uses TRBV2 and TRBJ2-7, with D unresolved. The V gene lost 7 bases and the J gene lost 1 base, with 11 bases spanning the gap. CDR1 is SNHLY, CDR2 FYNNEI, per germline. This CDR3 has 13 residues. CDR3 loop: CASTVGSSYEQYF. In DNA, the CDR3 is TGTGCCAGCACGGTGGGCAGTTCCTACGAGCAGTACTTC. The full variable domain, rest sourced from reference TRBV2 and TRBJ2-7, is EPEVTQTPSHQVTQMGQEVILRCVPISNHLYFYWYRQILGQKVEFLVSFYNNEISEKSEIFDDQFSVERPDGSNFTLKIRSTKLEDSAMYFCASTVGSSYEQYFGPGTRLTVT.

V gene TRBV9 combines with J gene TRBJ2-3, with D uncertain. The ends were cut back, 0 bases at V and 3 bases at J, with 11 bases in the middle. Germline assignment: CDR1 SGDLS and CDR2 YYNGEE. The CDR3 extends over 15 amino acids. CDR3 DNA: TGTGCCAGCAGCGTAGGCGGCTACGGGACAGATACGCAGTATTTT. Translating it yields CASSVGGYGTDTQYF.

The chain links TRBV18 to TRBJ2-7; 9 bases map to TRBD1. The J segment lost 6 bases and the V segment lost 4 bases, leaving 16 bases of the junction unmatched. CDR1 and CDR2 (germline): KGHSH, LQKENI. The CDR3 spans 17 residues. The CDR3 coding sequence is TGTGCCAGCTCACACACGGGTTCCGGGACAGGGCTCTTCGAGCAGTACTTC. It yields the protein CASSHTGSGTGLFEQYF.

J is TRBJ2-7 and V is TRBV27, with 11 bases identical to TRBD2. The CDR3 spans 15 residues. CDR1 and CDR2 from the germline V gene are MNHEY and SMNVEV (reference sequence). The trim removed 7 bases at V and 7 bases at J, leaving 12 bases unmatched. This CDR3 is CASNLSGRVVGEQYF. For the CDR3, the DNA is TGTGCCAGCAACCTTAGCGGGAGGGTTGTCGGGGAGCAGTACTTC.